The 14 T cell receptor beta chains below all came from one sample that was sequenced in a study of Ad26.COV2.S vaccination and SARS-CoV-2 variants (dated by TCRdb to the early 2020s). The protocol used for the library was the immunoSEQ multiplex PCR assay. TCRdb limited this immuneACCESS table to in-frame rearrangements with V and J called. A share of clones is missing; checked studies link under half to unresolved V genes, and the rest is unexplained. Recorded for this sample are approximately 480,000 clones; around 88% of them occurred a single time. The top ten constitute 10% to 15% of the sample. Reading the label with the study, this specimen's treatment or condition is: 15 to 20 received Ad26.COV2.S at low or high dose, single or two shots; a few received placebo; per-sample allocation not given. Repertoires of vaccine and placebo recipients were sequenced from samples collected on day 63 after the first injection.

Sample: peripheral blood, taken in a trial of Ad26.COV2.S vaccine versus placebo. These receptors all come from a person between 18 and 59 years old who received the Ad26.COV2.S COVID-19 vaccine or a placebo.

The rearrangement uses TRBV28 and TRBJ2-6; TRBD2 agrees at 7 bases. Germline V CDR1 and CDR2: MDHEN, SYDVKM. The ends lost 6 bases at V and 0 bases at J; junction bases unmatched: 5. CDR3 length: 16 residues. The CDR3 loop reads CASSPPGGSGANVLTF. CDR3 DNA sequence: TGTGCCAGCAGCCCCCCGGGGGGCTCTGGGGCCAACGTCCTGACTTTC.

This chain connects TRBV11-3 to TRBJ1-4, with D maybe TRBD1 (6 bases). CDR1 and CDR2 (germline): SGHNT, YENEEA. Trimming shortened V by 2 bases and J by 8 bases, and 18 bases separated the two germline ends. This CDR3 contains 16 residues. DNA of the CDR3: TGTGCCAGCAGCTTAAAGTCAGTACAGGGTAAAGAAAAACTGTTTTTT. Its translation: CASSLKSVQGKEKLFF. The full variable domain, its missing parts supplied by reference TRBV11-3 and TRBJ1-4, is EAGVVQSPRYKIIEKKQPVAFWCNPISGHNTLYWYLQNLGQGPELLIRYENEEAVDDSQLPKDRFSAERLKGVDSTLKIQPAELGDSAVYLCASSLKSVQGKEKLFFGSGTQLSVL.

This clone was observed once. J is TRBJ2-1 and V is TRBV11-3; 7 bases align to TRBD2. Unmatched junction bases numbered 10, after V lost 5 bases and J lost 6 bases. CDR1 and CDR2 (germline): SGHNT, YENEEA. The CDR3 sequence is 15 residues long. The CDR3 here is CASSLNGWGGNEQFF. Written as DNA, the CDR3 is TGTGCCAGCAGCCTGAATGGGTGGGGGGGCAATGAGCAGTTCTTC.

This clone was picked up a small number of times. The chain combines TRBV7-9 with TRBJ1-5; a weak D match, TRBD1 (6 bases). The CDR3 covers 14 residues. V was pared by 4 bases and J by 0 bases, with 7 bases between. CDR1 SEHNR and CDR2 FQNEAQ come from the germline V gene (reference sequence). Written as DNA, the CDR3 is TGTGCCAGCAGCTCAGGGGTTAGCAATCAGCCCCAGCATTTT. It is translated as CASSSGVSNQPQHF.

The chain has TRBV28 and TRBJ2-2, with D unclear. Germline V gives CDR1 MDHEN, CDR2 SYDVKM. Deletions cut 3 bases from V and 1 base from J, with 6 bases between. This CDR3 has 14 residues. Here the CDR3 reads CASSLSGNTGELFF. The CDR3, as DNA: TGTGCCAGCAGTTTGTCAGGGAACACCGGGGAGCTGTTTTTT.

This clone was counted a single time. V and J are TRBV5-4 and TRBJ1-2; 11 nucleotides agree with TRBD1. The length of the CDR3 is 14 residues. With 4 bases clipped from V and 3 bases from J, the junction kept 2 bases outside the gene matches. CDR1 and CDR2 (germline): SGHNT, YYREEE (reference sequence). In DNA, the CDR3 is TGTGCCAGCAGCATGGGACAGGGGGACTATGGCTACACCTTC. It specifies CASSMGQGDYGYTF.

The V call is TRBV7-9, the J call TRBJ2-2; D possibly corresponds to TRBD2 (5 bases). V was clipped by 1 base and J by 6 bases, with 15 bases between them. In germline, CDR1 is SEHNR, CDR2 FQNEAQ (reference sequence). The CDR3 sequence is 16 residues long. The CDR3 sequence: CASSLGVVGEAGELFF. The DNA of the CDR3 is TGTGCCAGCAGCTTAGGAGTCGTGGGAGAAGCCGGGGAGCTGTTTTTT.

The V gene is TRBV28, the J gene TRBJ2-1; D is tentatively TRBD1 or TRBD2 (5 bases each). There are 17 residues in the CDR3. Germline V gene sequence: CDR1 MDHEN, CDR2 SYDVKM. Trimming stripped 6 bases from V and 1 base from J, with 19 bases between. The CDR3 reads CASRPLRDPVSYNEQFF. CDR3 sequence (DNA): TGTGCCAGCAGACCCCTCCGGGACCCCGTTTCCTACAATGAGCAGTTCTTC.

The chain recombines TRBV30 with TRBJ1-2, with a possible D match to TRBD1 (5 bases). CDR1 is GTSNPN, CDR2 SVGIG, per germline (reference sequence). CDR3 size: 13 residues. The V end lost 2 bases, the J end lost 5 bases, and 12 bases lay between the germline ends. CDR3 sequence (DNA): TGTGCCTGGAGTCCGGCAGGGCAATATGGCTACACCTTC. Its protein product is CAWSPAGQYGYTF.

The chain uses TRBV5-1 and TRBJ2-1; TRBD1 agrees at 7 bases. The CDR3 has 20 amino acids. The V segment lost 4 bases and the J segment 3 bases; nucleotides outside the gene matches: 22. Germline assignment: CDR1 SGHRS and CDR2 YFSETQ. CDR3 in DNA: TGCGCCAGCAGCATCCCCGGGACGCCTGTACAGGGGCCTCACTACAATGAGCAGTTCTTC. Translation: CASSIPGTPVQGPHYNEQFF.

The chain joins TRBV19 to TRBJ2-7; D unresolved. Germline CDR1 reads LNHDA; CDR2 reads SQIVND (reference sequence). This CDR3 spans 12 amino acids. V was trimmed by 7 bases and J by 6 bases, leaving 13 bases between them. CDR3 region: CASTTTVGEQYF. The CDR3 nucleotides are TGTGCCAGTACCACAACGGTGGGCGAGCAGTACTTC.

The V and J genes are TRBV30 and TRBJ1-6; 8 bases match TRBD1. The V gene's germline CDR1 is GTSNPN and CDR2 SVGIG (reference sequence). The CDR3 spans 14 residues. Unmatched junction bases numbered 8, after V lost 6 bases and J lost 7 bases. The CDR3 nucleotides are TGTGCCTGCAGCCCGGGACAGGAGAATTCACCCCTCCACTTT. Translating it yields CACSPGQENSPLHF.

The V gene is TRBV9, the J gene TRBJ1-2; TRBD1 might be the D (5 bases). The CDR3 is made up of 15 amino acids. CDR1 and CDR2 from the germline V gene are SGDLS and YYNGEE. V dropped 0 bases and J dropped 5 bases, with 14 bases sitting between them. The CDR3: CASSVERGPQYGYTF. DNA of the CDR3: TGTGCCAGCAGCGTAGAAAGGGGTCCCCAATATGGCTACACCTTC.

The rearrangement links TRBV7-8 to TRBJ1-6; a weak D match, TRBD1 (5 bases). The ends were cut back, 2 bases at V and 13 bases at J, with 12 bases in the middle. The germline CDR1 and CDR2 sequences are SGHVS and FQNEAQ. This CDR3 region has 13 residues. This CDR3 reads CASSLPAGTPLHF. CDR3 DNA: TGTGCCAGCAGCTTACCTGCAGGGACGCCCCTCCACTTT.